A selection of T cell receptor beta chains follows, all from one sample in a study of T cell repertoires in cytomegalovirus infection. One entry per CDR3 protein, called by TCRdb with MiXCR from the reads. The sample lists about 71,000 distinct CDR3 sequences; 20% to 25% were seen once. Antigens for these TCRs are unknown. The sample was CD8+ T cells from cultured PBMCs, taken from culture after CMV antigen stimulation. The receptors stem from a human donor in good health (CMV status not recorded). Some clones in this sample may be carry-over from other donors' samples. Each CDR3 is given with its conserved first and last residue. A D gene is named only where the DNA matches it firmly. Clone size is not always given. Where it is, it says once, few, many or a class for expanded clones.

j_gene | d_gene | v_gene | abundance | CDR3aa | CDR3nt
TRBJ1-4 | . | TRBV5-1 | . | CASSLEGGRGNEKLFF | TGCGCCAGCAGCTTGGAAGGGGGGCGCGGGAATGAAAAACTGTTTTTT
TRBJ1-5 | TRBD1 | TRBV27 | few | CASRRTGDQPQHF | TGTGCCAGCAGGAGGACAGGGGATCAGCCCCAGCATTTT
TRBJ2-5 | . | TRBV7-2 | few | CASRTGETQYF | TGTGCCAGCAGAACGGGAGAGACCCAGTACTTC
TRBJ2-1 | . | TRBV5-1 | few | CASSLTSTSYNEQFF | TGCGCCAGCAGCCTTACATCGACGAGCTACAATGAGCAGTTCTTC
TRBJ1-2 | TRBD1 | TRBV7-9 | few | CASSSPPSRDREGLYGYTF | TGTGCCAGCAGCTCCCCCCCGTCCCGGGACAGGGAAGGCCTCTATGGCTACACCTTC
TRBJ2-7 | TRBD1 | TRBV7-8 | few | CASSSPGQGTHEQYF | TGTGCCAGCAGCTCTCCGGGACAGGGCACCCACGAGCAGTACTTC
TRBJ1-1 | . | TRBV7-6 | . | CASSLRVANTEAFF | TGTGCCAGCAGCTTAAGAGTCGCGAACACTGAAGCTTTCTTT
TRBJ2-7 | TRBD1 | TRBV6-2/TRBV6-3 | . | CASSYPVGQDYYEQYF | TGTGCCAGCAGTTACCCGGTGGGACAGGACTACTACGAGCAGTACTTC
TRBJ1-2 | . | TRBV7-2 | . | CASSLELFSTNYGYTF | TGTGCCAGCAGCTTAGAGTTGTTCAGCACTAACTATGGCTACACCTTC
TRBJ1-1 | . | TRBV19 | few | CASSPREGVNTEAFF | TGTGCCAGTAGTCCTCGAGAAGGGGTGAACACTGAAGCTTTCTTT
TRBJ2-2 | . | TRBV29-1 | . | CSLRGWTGELFF | TGCAGCCTCAGGGGTTGGACCGGGGAGCTGTTTTTT
TRBJ2-3 | TRBD2 | TRBV20-1 | . | CSARVRSGASTDTQYF | TGCAGTGCTAGAGTTCGTAGCGGGGCCAGCACAGATACGCAGTATTTT
TRBJ2-7 | TRBD1 | TRBV12-3/TRBV12-4 | . | CASSYRTGARSSYEQYF | TGTGCCAGCAGCTACCGGACAGGGGCCCGTTCCTCCTACGAGCAGTACTTC
TRBJ2-2 | . | TRBV4-3 | few | CASSQDRSLRPGELFF | TGCGCCAGCAGCCAAGATCGGTCTCTCCGCCCCGGGGAGCTGTTTTTT
TRBJ2-2 | . | TRBV28 | few | CASSLRIGRGVDTGELFF | TGTGCCAGCAGCCTACGAATAGGACGGGGAGTCGACACCGGGGAGCTGTTTTTT
TRBJ2-3 | TRBD1 | TRBV7-4 | . | CASYRGVTDTQYF | TGTGCCAGCTACAGGGGAGTAACGGATACGCAGTATTTT
TRBJ2-2 | TRBD1 | TRBV7-6 | . | CASSLPDDRVNTGELFF | TGTGCCAGCAGCTTACCTGATGACAGGGTGAACACCGGGGAGCTGTTTTTT
TRBJ2-3 | . | TRBV6-5 | . | CASSLGGPTDTQYF | TGTGCCAGCAGCTTGGGGGGGCCCACAGATACGCAGTATTTT
TRBJ2-7 | . | TRBV9 | . | CASSNNRETISYEQYF | TGTGCCAGCAGCAACAACAGGGAGACGATATCCTACGAGCAGTACTTC
TRBJ2-1 | . | TRBV6-6 | . | CASTVSPYNEQFF | TGTGCCAGCACAGTCTCCCCCTACAATGAGCAGTTCTTC
TRBJ1-1 | TRBD1 | TRBV6-2/TRBV6-3 | many | CASSYWGQSNTEAFF | TGTGCCAGCAGTTACTGGGGACAGTCGAACACTGAAGCTTTCTTT
TRBJ1-4 | . | TRBV4-1 | once | CASSQGTKLFF | TGCGCCAGCAGCCAGGGAACGAAACTGTTTTTT
TRBJ2-5 | . | TRBV10-3 | . | CAISRADGEGAQYF | TGTGCCATCAGTCGAGCGGACGGCGAGGGGGCCCAGTACTTC
TRBJ1-1 | . | TRBV7-7 | few | CASGGPTEAFF | TGTGCCAGCGGAGGACCTACTGAAGCTTTCTTT
TRBJ1-1 | . | TRBV12-3/TRBV12-4 | many | CASSFGGTEAFF | TGTGCCAGCAGTTTCGGAGGCACTGAAGCTTTCTTT
TRBJ1-1 | . | TRBV6-1 | . | CASSFPLAVGREAFF | TGTGCCAGCAGTTTCCCGCTCGCCGTGGGCAGGGAAGCTTTCTTT
TRBJ2-2 | . | TRBV7-6 | few | CASSPDQYTGELFF | TGTGCCAGCAGCCCCGACCAGTACACCGGGGAGCTGTTTTTT
TRBJ1-2 | . | TRBV2 | few | CASSETGMVDYGYTF | TGTGCCAGCAGTGAAACCGGGATGGTGGACTATGGCTACACCTTC
TRBJ2-7 | . | TRBV7-2 | . | CASSLDRPRERHEQYF | TGTGCCAGCAGCTTAGATAGACCTAGAGAGCGCCACGAGCAGTACTTC
TRBJ1-1 | TRBD1 | TRBV28 | . | CASSPLGGGYFEAFF | TGTGCCAGCAGTCCCCTGGGAGGGGGCTATTTTGAAGCTTTCTTT
TRBJ2-3 | TRBD2 | TRBV20-1 | . | CSARLAGGTDTQYF | TGCAGTGCTAGACTAGCGGGGGGCACAGATACGCAGTATTTT
TRBJ2-3 | . | TRBV7-9 | few | CASSSPAGASTDTQYF | TGTGCCAGCAGCTCCCCGGCGGGGGCGAGCACAGATACGCAGTATTTT
TRBJ1-2 | . | TRBV7-9 | many | CASSPLGGSGYGYTF | TGTGCCAGCAGCCCTCTGGGAGGGTCAGGGTATGGCTACACCTTC
TRBJ2-3 | . | TRBV5-1 | . | CASSGGADTQYF | TGCGCCAGCAGTGGGGGCGCAGATACGCAGTATTTT
TRBJ2-3 | TRBD2 | TRBV7-9 | . | CASSHRGIAGASTDTQYF | TGTGCCAGCAGCCACCGGGGGATAGCGGGGGCTAGCACAGATACGCAGTATTTT
TRBJ2-7 | . | TRBV7-2 | . | CASSLAGDLAYEQYF | TGTGCCAGCAGCTTAGCTGGGGATTTGGCCTACGAGCAGTACTTC
TRBJ2-7 | . | TRBV19 | . | CASSISLTPGSEQYF | TGTGCCAGTAGTATCTCTCTAACCCCAGGTTCTGAGCAGTACTTC
TRBJ1-4 | . | TRBV27 | . | CASSLTVTASQEKLFF | TGTGCCAGCAGCCTTACCGTGACAGCGAGCCAAGAAAAACTGTTTTTT
TRBJ2-2 | TRBD1 | TRBV27 | few | CASIAGGSGELFF | TGTGCCAGCATTGCAGGGGGTTCCGGGGAGCTGTTTTTT
TRBJ1-6 | . | TRBV7-8 | . | CASSLEVGGRSSYNSPLHF | TGTGCCAGCAGCTTAGAGGTGGGAGGCCGCAGCTCCTATAATTCACCCCTCCACTTT
TRBJ2-7 | . | TRBV14 | few | CASSQGGEDYEQYF | TGTGCCAGCAGCCAAGGGGGAGAGGACTACGAGCAGTACTTC
TRBJ1-3 | . | TRBV5-1 | . | CASSLLPGGSSGNTIYF | TGCGCCAGCAGCCTCTTACCGGGGGGCTCCTCTGGAAACACCATATATTTT
TRBJ1-1 | . | TRBV4-3 | many | CASSQGRTVPEAFF | TGCGCCAGCAGCCAAGGAAGGACCGTCCCTGAAGCTTTCTTT
TRBJ2-3 | . | TRBV4-3 | . | CASSQGLRTDTQYF | TGCGCCAGCAGCCAAGGTCTACGCACAGATACGCAGTATTTT
TRBJ1-5 | . | TRBV7-8 | . | CASSLKRGGNQPQHF | TGTGCCAGCAGCTTAAAGCGGGGGGGCAATCAGCCCCAGCATTTT
TRBJ2-7 | . | TRBV6-1 | . | CASSEVEGTLAYEQYF | TGTGCCAGCAGTGAAGTAGAAGGGACGTTAGCCTACGAGCAGTACTTC
TRBJ2-3 | . | TRBV28 | few | CASGNRGTDTQYF | TGTGCCAGTGGGAACAGGGGCACAGATACGCAGTATTTT
TRBJ2-1 | TRBD1 | TRBV7-7 | many | CASSLSTGGLYNEQFF | TGTGCCAGCAGCTTATCGACAGGGGGCCTCTACAATGAGCAGTTCTTC
TRBJ2-1 | . | TRBV4-1 | few | CASSQGTNEQFF | TGCGCCAGCAGCCAGGGTACCAATGAGCAGTTCTTC
TRBJ2-1 | . | TRBV18 | few | CASSPSGDSLYNEQFF | TGTGCCAGCTCACCATCGGGGGACAGCCTTTACAATGAGCAGTTCTTC